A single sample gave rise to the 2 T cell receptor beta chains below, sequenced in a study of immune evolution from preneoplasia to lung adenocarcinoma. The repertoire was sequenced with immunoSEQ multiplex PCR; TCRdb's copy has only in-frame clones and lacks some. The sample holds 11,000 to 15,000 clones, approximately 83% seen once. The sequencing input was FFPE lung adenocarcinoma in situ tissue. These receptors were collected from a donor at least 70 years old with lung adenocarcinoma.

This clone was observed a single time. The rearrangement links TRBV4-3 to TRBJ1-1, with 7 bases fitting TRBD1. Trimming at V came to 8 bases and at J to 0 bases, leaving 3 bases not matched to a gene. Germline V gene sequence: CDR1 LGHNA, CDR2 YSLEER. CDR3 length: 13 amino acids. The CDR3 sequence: CASGQDLNTEAFF. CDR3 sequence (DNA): TGCGCCAGCGGACAGGACTTGAACACTGAAGCTTTCTTT.

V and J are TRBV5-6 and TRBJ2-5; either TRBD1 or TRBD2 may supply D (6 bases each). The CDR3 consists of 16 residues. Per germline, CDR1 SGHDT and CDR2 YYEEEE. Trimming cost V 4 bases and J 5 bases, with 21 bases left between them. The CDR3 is CASSNLRGRMEETQYF. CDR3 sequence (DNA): TGTGCCAGCAGCAATTTAAGGGGGAGGATGGAGGAGACCCAGTACTTC.